A single T cell receptor (beta chain) is shown here with its context. This clonotype was detected only a few times. Its antigen target is currently unknown. The sample holds no much larger clone one base away, and base qualities are not on file. V loses 2 bases of germline sequence and J loses 4 bases, and the interval between the two ends is 11 bases. The CDR3 measures 14 amino acids from cysteine to phenylalanine. The DNA shown is the 42-base CDR3, in frame from base 1. The germline V gene supplies CDR1 SGHVS and CDR2 FQNEAQ. Ficoll-Paque density gradient centrifugation was the method used to isolate PBMCs. The sequencer was an Illumina NovaSeq 6000. cDNA libraries for TCRalpha and TCRbeta were prepared by 5'RACE using constant-segment primers, with sample barcodes and unique molecular identifiers added. RNA was extracted from every sample with Trizol reagent. Libraries were amplified in two PCR steps, with a second sample barcode and Illumina TruSeq adapters added in the second step. Sequencing of libraries was performed on an Illumina NovaSeq with 2 x 150 bp paired-end reads. Concerning the study's data processing: Reads were demultiplexed and collapsed into UMI-guided consensus sequences with migec v1.2.7. Using mixcr v2.1.11, UMI consensuses were aligned to TRA and TRB V and J templates and then assembled into clonotypes. A clonotype was counted as expanded or contracted only when both edgeR and NoisET called the clonotype significant, with the noise models trained on biological replicates. edgeR calls used a false discovery rate-adjusted p below 0.01 and a log2 fold-change threshold of 1. As an exploratory analysis of dynamics, max-normalized trajectories of the 1000 most abundant clonotypes were examined with PCA combined with hierarchical clustering. Separately sequenced CD4+ and CD8+ repertoires were used to assign the CD4 or CD8 phenotype of responding clones. TCRdb's own reprocessing of the public reads used fastp at Q25 and MiXCR and kept productive beta chains. Here each entry gathers all rows of one CDR3 protein and keeps the most common genes and DNA. TCRdb's processing, not the study's, gives the V and J calls here. Here the sample has 40,000 to 60,000 distinct CDR3 sequences; approximately 12% occur a single time. Approximately 23% of the sample belongs to the ten largest clones.

This sample was taken from a study of T-cell memory formation after mild COVID-19 (dated by TCRdb to the early 2020s). Regarding the research as a whole: TCR sequence clusters from the two donors were largely donor specific. Two young, previously healthy adult volunteers made up the cohort, one male and one female. In a couple of donors, T-cell clones that expanded and contracted after mild COVID-19 were tracked by sequencing TCRalpha and TCRbeta repertoires over time.

Broad study findings and their caveats: Some responding clones were detected in pre-infection memory, suggesting pre-existing cross-reactive memory T cells joined the SARS-CoV-2 response. Contracting CD4+ clones were located mainly in the CM and EM memory subsets, whereas CD8+ clones were found to be enriched in EMRA. From day 15 to 85, contracting clones showed balanced CD4/CD8 phenotypes, whereas a second wave of clones that expanded from day 15 to 37 leaned towards CD4+. Whether the second-wave clones peaking on day 37 were SARS-CoV-2 specific was not confirmed. The study covered only a couple of mild cases, and larger cohorts including severe cases with pre-infection samples were considered necessary.

The sequencing input was PBMCs or a T cell subset sorted from them (not recorded which). This sequence uses TRBV7-8 and TRBJ1-1, with TRBD1 tentatively as D gene (6 bases match). The TCR comes from a man between 18 and 29 years old who had mild COVID-19 (a few samples of this study predate the infection). The sample titles of this study are shuffled in the database, so cell type and time point are left out; the donor was told from shared clones. The CDR3 reads as follows: CASSLRPQGTEAFF. The DNA sequence reads TGTGCCAGCAGCTTACGGCCACAGGGCACTGAAGCTTTCTTT. Joined to the reference TRBV7-8 and TRBJ1-1 proteins, this CDR3 gives the full variable domain: GAGVSQSPRYKVAKRGQDVALRCDPISGHVSLFWYQQALGQGPEFLTYFQNEAQLDKSGLPSDRFFAERPEGSVSTLKIQRTQQEDSAVYLCASSLRPQGTEAFFGQGTRLTVV.